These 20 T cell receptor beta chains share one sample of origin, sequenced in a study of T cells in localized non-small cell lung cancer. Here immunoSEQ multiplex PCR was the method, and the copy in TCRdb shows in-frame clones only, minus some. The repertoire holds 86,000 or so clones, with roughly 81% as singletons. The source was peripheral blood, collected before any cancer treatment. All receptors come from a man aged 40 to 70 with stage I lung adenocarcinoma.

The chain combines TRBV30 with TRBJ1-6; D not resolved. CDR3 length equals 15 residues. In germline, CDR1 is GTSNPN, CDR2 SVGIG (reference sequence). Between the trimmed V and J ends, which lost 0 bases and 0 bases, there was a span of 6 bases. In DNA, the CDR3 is TGTGCCTGGAGTGTTATGAGCTCCTATAATTCACCCCTCCACTTT. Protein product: CAWSVMSSYNSPLHF.

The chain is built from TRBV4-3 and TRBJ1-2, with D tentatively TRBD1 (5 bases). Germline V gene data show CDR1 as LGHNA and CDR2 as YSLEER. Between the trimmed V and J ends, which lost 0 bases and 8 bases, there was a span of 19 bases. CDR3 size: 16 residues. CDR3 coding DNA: TGCGCCAGCAGCCAAGATGGGGGGAGCCCCTTAGGAGGCTACACCTTC. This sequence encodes CASSQDGGSPLGGYTF.

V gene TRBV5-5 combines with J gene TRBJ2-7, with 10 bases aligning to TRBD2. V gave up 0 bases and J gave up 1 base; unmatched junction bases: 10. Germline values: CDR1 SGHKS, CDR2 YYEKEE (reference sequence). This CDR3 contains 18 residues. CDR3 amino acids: CASSLGPLTSGTSYEQYF. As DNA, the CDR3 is TGTGCCAGCAGCTTGGGGCCCCTCACTAGCGGGACATCCTACGAGCAGTACTTC.

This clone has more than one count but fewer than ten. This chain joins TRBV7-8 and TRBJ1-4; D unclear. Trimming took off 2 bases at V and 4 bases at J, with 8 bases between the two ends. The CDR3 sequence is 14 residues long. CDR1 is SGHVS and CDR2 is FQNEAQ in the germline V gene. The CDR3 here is CASSLFQVNEKLFF. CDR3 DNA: TGTGCCAGCAGCTTATTCCAGGTTAATGAAAAACTGTTTTTT.

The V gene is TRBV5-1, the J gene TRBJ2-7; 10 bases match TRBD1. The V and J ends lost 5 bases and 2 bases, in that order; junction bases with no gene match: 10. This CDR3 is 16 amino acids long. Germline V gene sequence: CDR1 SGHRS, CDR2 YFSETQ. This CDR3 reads CASSVWTGTGAYEQYF. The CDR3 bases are TGCGCCAGCAGTGTTTGGACCGGGACAGGGGCCTACGAGCAGTACTTC.

The CDR3 here is CASSPVTGTDYGYTF. The CDR3 DNA reads TGTGCCAGCTCACCAGTCACAGGGACAGACTATGGCTACACCTTC. The gene calls are TRBV18 and TRBJ1-2, with 7 bases lining up with TRBD1. Germline CDR1 KGHSH, CDR2 LQKENI. CDR3 length equals 15 residues. Losses at the gene ends were 2 bases for V and 3 bases for J; bases not matched to a gene: 6. Supplemented by reference TRBV18 and TRBJ1-2, the full variable domain reads NAGVMQNPRHLVRRRGQEARLRCSPMKGHSHVYWYRQLPEEGLKFMVYLQKENIIDESGMPKERFSAEFPKEGPSILRIQQVVRGDSAAYFCASSPVTGTDYGYTFGSGTRLTVV.

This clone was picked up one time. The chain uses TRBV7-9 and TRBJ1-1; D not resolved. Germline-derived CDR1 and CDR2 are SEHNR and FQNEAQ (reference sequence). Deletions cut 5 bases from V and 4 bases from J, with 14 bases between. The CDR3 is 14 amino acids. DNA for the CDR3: TGTGCCAGCAGCCCGAGGGTTTCGGGCACTGAAGCTTTCTTT. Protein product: CASSPRVSGTEAFF.

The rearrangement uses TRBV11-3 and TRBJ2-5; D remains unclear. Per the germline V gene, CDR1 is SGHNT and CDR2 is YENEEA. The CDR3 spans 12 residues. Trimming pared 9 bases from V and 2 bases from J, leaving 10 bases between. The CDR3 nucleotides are TGTGCCAGACAGATTAGTCAAGAGACCCAGTACTTC. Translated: CARQISQETQYF.

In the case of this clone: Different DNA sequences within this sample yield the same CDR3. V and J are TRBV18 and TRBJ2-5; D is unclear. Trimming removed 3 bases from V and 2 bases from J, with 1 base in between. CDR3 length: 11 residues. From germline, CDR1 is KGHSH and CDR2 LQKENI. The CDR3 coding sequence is TGTGCCAGCTCACCGCAAGAGACCCAGTACTTC. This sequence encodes CASSPQETQYF.

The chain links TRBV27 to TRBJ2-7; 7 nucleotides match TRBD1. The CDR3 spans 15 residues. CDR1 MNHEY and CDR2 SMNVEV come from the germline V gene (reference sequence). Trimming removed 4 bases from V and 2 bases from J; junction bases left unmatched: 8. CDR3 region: CASSSLQGRPYEQYF. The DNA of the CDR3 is TGTGCCAGCAGTTCCCTACAGGGGAGACCCTACGAGCAGTACTTC.

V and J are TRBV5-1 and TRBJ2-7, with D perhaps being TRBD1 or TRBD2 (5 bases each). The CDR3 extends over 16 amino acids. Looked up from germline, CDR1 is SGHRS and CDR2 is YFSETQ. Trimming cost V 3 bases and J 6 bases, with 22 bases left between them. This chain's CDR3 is CASSSGPRDGRLEQYF. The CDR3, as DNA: TGCGCCAGCAGCTCGGGACCTCGGGACGGCCGGCTCGAGCAGTACTTC.

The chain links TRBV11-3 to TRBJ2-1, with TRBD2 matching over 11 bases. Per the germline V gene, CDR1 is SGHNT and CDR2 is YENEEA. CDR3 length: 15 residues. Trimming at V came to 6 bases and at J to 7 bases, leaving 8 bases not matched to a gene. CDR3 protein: CASSPSGLAANEQFF. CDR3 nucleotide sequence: TGTGCCAGCAGTCCCTCGGGACTAGCGGCTAATGAGCAGTTCTTC.

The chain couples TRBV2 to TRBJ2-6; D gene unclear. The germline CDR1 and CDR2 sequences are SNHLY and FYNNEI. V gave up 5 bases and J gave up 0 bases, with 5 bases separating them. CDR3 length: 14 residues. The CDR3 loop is CASSYSSGANVLTF. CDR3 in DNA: TGTGCCAGCAGTTACAGCTCTGGGGCCAACGTCCTGACTTTC.

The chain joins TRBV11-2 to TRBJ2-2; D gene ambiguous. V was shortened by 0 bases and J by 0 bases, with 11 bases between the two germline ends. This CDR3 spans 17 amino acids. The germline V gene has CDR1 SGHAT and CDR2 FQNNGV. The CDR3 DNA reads TGTGCCAGCAGCTTAGATCGGGTGGGTTCGAACACCGGGGAGCTGTTTTTT. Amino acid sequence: CASSLDRVGSNTGELFF.

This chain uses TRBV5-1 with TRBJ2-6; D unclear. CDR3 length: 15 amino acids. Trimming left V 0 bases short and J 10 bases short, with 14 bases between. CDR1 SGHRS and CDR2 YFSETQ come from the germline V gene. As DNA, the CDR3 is TGCGCCAGCAGCTTGGAAGCAGGACCACCTAACGTCCTGACTTTC. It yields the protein CASSLEAGPPNVLTF.

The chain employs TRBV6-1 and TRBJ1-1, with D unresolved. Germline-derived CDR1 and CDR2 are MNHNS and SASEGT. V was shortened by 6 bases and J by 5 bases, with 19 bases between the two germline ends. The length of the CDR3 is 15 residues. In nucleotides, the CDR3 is TGTGCCAGCAGCCCACCTTCGGGGAGGAGAACTGAAGCTTTCTTT. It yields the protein CASSPPSGRRTEAFF.

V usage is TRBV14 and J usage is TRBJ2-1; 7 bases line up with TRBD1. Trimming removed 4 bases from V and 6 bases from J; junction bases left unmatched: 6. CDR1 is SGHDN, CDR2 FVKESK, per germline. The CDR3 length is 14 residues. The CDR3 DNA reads TGTGCCAGCAGCCGGGTCGGGACAGTCAATGAGCAGTTCTTC. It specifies CASSRVGTVNEQFF.

The CDR3 loop is CAISPGQSSYEQYF. The CDR3 DNA is TGTGCCATCAGTCCGGGACAGAGCTCCTACGAGCAGTACTTC. This chain links TRBV10-3 with TRBJ2-7, with TRBD1 identical over 7 bases. This CDR3 is 14 amino acids long. V lost 5 bases and J lost 0; bases outside the gene matches: 4. The germline gives CDR1 ENHRY, CDR2 SYGVKD.

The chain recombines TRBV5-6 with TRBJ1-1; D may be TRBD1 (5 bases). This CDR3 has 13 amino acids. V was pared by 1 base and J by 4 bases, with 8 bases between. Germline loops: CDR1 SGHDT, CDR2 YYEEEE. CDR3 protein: CASSLQGVTEAFF. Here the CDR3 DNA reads TGTGCCAGCAGCTTGCAGGGAGTCACTGAAGCTTTCTTT.

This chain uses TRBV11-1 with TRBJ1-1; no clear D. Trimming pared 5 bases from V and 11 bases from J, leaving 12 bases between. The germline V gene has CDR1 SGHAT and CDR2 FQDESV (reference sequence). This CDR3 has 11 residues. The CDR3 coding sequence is TGTGCCAGCAGCCCCGAGGGTTGGGCTTTCTTT. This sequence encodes CASSPEGWAFF.